These 22 T cell receptor beta chains were sequenced from one sample in a study of Graves' ophthalmopathy and Graves' hyperthyroidism. The sequenced template was RNA, covering the TCR beta CDR3 region. HTBI-primed RT-PCR formed the first round, and a multiplex PCR formed the second. Using its own MiXCR run on the multiplex PCR reads, TCRdb lists one record per CDR3 protein. The repertoire includes almost 750,000 distinct CDR3 sequences, 35% to 50% of them detected once, and approximately 43% sits in the top ten. Sample: peripheral blood. Receptors originate from an adult man with Graves' ophthalmopathy.

This clonotype has a count of ten or more. The chain recombines TRBV7-6 with TRBJ2-7, with 9 bases that match TRBD1. V gave up 5 bases and J gave up 5 bases; unmatched junction bases: 16. The CDR3 has 17 residues. CDR1 SGHVS and CDR2 FNYEAQ come from the germline V gene. The CDR3 bases are TGTGCCAGCAGCCCATCCTACCCCGGGACAGGGTTTGACGAGCAGTACTTC. Residues: CASSPSYPGTGFDEQYF.

The chain couples TRBV2 to TRBJ2-7, with TRBD2 matching over 8 bases. CDR3 length equals 13 residues. Looked up from germline, CDR1 is SNHLY and CDR2 is FYNNEI. With 8 bases clipped from V and 7 bases from J, the junction kept 10 bases outside the gene matches. In DNA, the CDR3 is TGTGCCAGCTCACCACCGGTAGCGGGAGAGCAGTACTTC. It codes for CASSPPVAGEQYF.

This clonotype was seen many times. This sequence joins TRBV7-9 and TRBJ1-3; a weak D match, TRBD1 (5 bases). Between the trimmed V and J ends, which lost 5 bases and 0 bases, there was a span of 11 bases. The germline CDR1 and CDR2 sequences are SEHNR and FQNEAQ (reference sequence). This CDR3 region has 15 residues. CDR3 bases: TGTGCCAGCAGCCTCAGGGAGAGCTCTGGAAACACCATATATTTT. Translation gives CASSLRESSGNTIYF.

This clonotype was counted once. This may come from a read error, since a much larger clone is one base off. V gene TRBV7-6 combines with J gene TRBJ2-5, with a possible D match to TRBD2 (6 bases). The CDR3 extends over 14 amino acids. Germline V gives CDR1 SGHVS, CDR2 FNYEAQ. The CDR3 is CASSPLAYQEAQYF. The CDR3 DNA is TGTGCCAGCAGCCCCCTAGCGTACCAAGAGGCCCAGTACTTC.

This clonotype has only a few counts. The rearrangement links TRBV6-6 to TRBJ1-1; D might be TRBD1 (6 bases). V dropped 7 bases and J dropped 4 bases, with 13 bases sitting between them. The germline V gene has CDR1 MNHNY and CDR2 SVGAGI (reference sequence). The CDR3 is made up of 13 amino acids. The CDR3 spells CASNHRARTEAFF. Here the CDR3 DNA reads TGTGCCAGCAACCACAGGGCTCGCACTGAAGCTTTCTTT.

A note on this clonotype: A much larger clonotype is one base distant, so this may be a read error. This chain's CDR3 is CASRASGNTEAFF. CDR3 DNA: TGTGCCAGCAGGGCCTCAGGGAACACTGAAGCTTTCTTT. The rearrangement links TRBV2 to TRBJ1-1; D not certain. There are 13 residues in the CDR3. The germline V gene encodes CDR1 SNHLY and CDR2 FYNNEI. V gave up 6 bases and J gave up 1 base, with 9 bases separating them.

This clonotype was found once. V gene TRBV7-2 combines with J gene TRBJ2-3; 7 nucleotides line up with TRBD1. Germline V gene sequence: CDR1 SGHTA, CDR2 FQGNSA. This CDR3 spans 14 amino acids. With V trimmed by 5 bases and J by 4 bases, 6 bases remained unmatched. This CDR3 is CASSIRQGADTQYF. The CDR3 DNA reads as TGTGCCAGCAGCATAAGACAGGGAGCAGATACGCAGTATTTT.

The chain joins TRBV12-3 or TRBV12-4 to TRBJ2-7; 11 nucleotides match TRBD2. CDR3 length equals 16 residues. The V and J ends lost 5 bases and 6 bases, in that order; junction bases with no gene match: 12. CDR3 residues: CASSKELAGVPPEQYF. The CDR3 region has the DNA TGTGCCAGCAGTAAAGAACTAGCGGGAGTTCCCCCCGAGCAGTACTTC.

This clonotype was seen at least ten times. The rearrangement joins TRBV25-1 to TRBJ1-1; unclear D gene. CDR1 is MGHDK and CDR2 is SYGVNS in the germline V gene. Trimming pared 2 bases from V and 1 base from J, leaving 8 bases between. The CDR3 runs 14 residues. The CDR3 sequence is CASSERTANTEAFF. The CDR3 region has the DNA TGTGCCAGCAGTGAACGGACGGCGAACACTGAAGCTTTCTTT.

On this clonotype: The germline gene is not matched at one end of the junction; a read error may be the cause. The rearrangement joins TRBV7-2 to TRBJ2-7; 8 bases agree with TRBD1. Per germline, CDR1 SGHTA and CDR2 FQGNSA. The CDR3 is 14 amino acids. The CDR3 spells CASSRGQGDYGQYF. CDR3 in DNA: TGTGCCAGCAGCCGAGGACAGGGAGACTACGGGCAGTACTTC.

There are a few counts of this clonotype. This sequence joins TRBV27 and TRBJ2-7; 9 nucleotides agree with TRBD1. Germline values: CDR1 MNHEY, CDR2 SMNVEV (reference sequence). The CDR3 is made up of 14 amino acids. Germline trimming cut 7 bases from V and 3 bases from J; bases unmatched to any gene: 7. DNA for the CDR3: TGTGCCAGCAATTGGACGGACAGGGGCTACGAGCAGTACTTC. Its protein is CASNWTDRGYEQYF.

This chain links TRBV25-1 with TRBJ2-2; perhaps TRBD1 as D (6 bases). Trimming took 8 bases from V and 4 from J, leaving 14 bases between them. Germline loops: CDR1 MGHDK, CDR2 SYGVNS. CDR3 length equals 14 residues. CDR3 in DNA: TGTGCCAGCGATGACAGGACACCCACCGGGGAGCTGTTTTTT. It codes for CASDDRTPTGELFF.

This clonotype was counted many times. CDR3 in DNA: TGCGCCATCAGGAGCTCTGGAAACACCATATATTTT. Amino acid sequence: CAIRSSGNTIYF. The V gene is TRBV10-2, the J gene TRBJ1-3; D gene uncertain. V lost 10 bases, J lost 0 bases, and 7 bases lay in between. CDR1 WSHSY and CDR2 SAAADI come from the germline V gene. This CDR3 comprises 12 residues.

Of note for this clonotype: At one end the junction does not follow the germline gene, possibly because of a read error. The V call is TRBV24-1, the J call TRBJ1-5; TRBD1 is a possible D gene (5 bases). This CDR3 is built from 13 residues. Looked up from germline, CDR1 is KGHDR and CDR2 is SFDVKD. As DNA, the CDR3 is TGTGCCAGCAGTTTATTCCGGGGGCAGCCCCAGCATTTT. Amino acid sequence: CASSLFRGQPQHF.

The sample holds many counts of this clonotype. The V call is TRBV5-8, the J call TRBJ1-5; D unclear. Germline loops: CDR1 SGHTS, CDR2 YDEGEE. Trimming shortened V by 0 bases and J by 6 bases, and 7 bases separated the two germline ends. The CDR3 runs 13 residues. CDR3 sequence (DNA): TGTGCCAGCAGCTTGGAACAGCCTCAGCCCCAGCATTTT. Its protein is CASSLEQPQPQHF.

A few counts support this clonotype. The chain employs TRBV12-3 or TRBV12-4 and TRBJ2-2, with a weak D call TRBD2 (6 bases). V lost 4 bases and J 0 bases, leaving 9 bases between the germline ends. This CDR3 is 15 amino acids long. This CDR3 is CASSWRASNTGELFF. In DNA form, the CDR3 reads TGTGCCAGCAGTTGGAGGGCCTCGAACACCGGGGAGCTGTTTTTT.

This clonotype was observed once. V usage is TRBV29-1 and J usage is TRBJ1-2; 9 nucleotides line up with TRBD1. The junction had 11 bases not matched to a gene; V was cut back by 8 bases and J by 7 bases. Germline CDR1 SQVTM, CDR2 ANQGSEA. This CDR3 is 13 amino acids long. This chain's CDR3 is CSSYSGQGGGYTF. The CDR3 coding sequence is TGCAGCAGTTACTCGGGACAGGGAGGTGGCTACACCTTC. The complete variable domain, with remaining parts taken from reference TRBV29-1 and TRBJ1-2, reads SAVISQKPSRDICQRGTSLTIQCQVDSQVTMMFWYRQQPGQSLTLIATANQGSEATYESGFVIDKFPISRPNLTFSTLTVSNMSPEDSSIYLCSSYSGQGGGYTFGSGTRLTVV.

This clonotype occurred many times. The chain links TRBV2 to TRBJ1-1; D is undetermined. In germline, CDR1 is SNHLY, CDR2 FYNNEI. Trimming cost V 6 bases and J 3 bases, with 5 bases left between them. The CDR3 sequence is 11 residues long. DNA of the CDR3: TGTGCCAGCAGAAGGGACACTGAAGCTTTCTTT. It is translated as CASRRDTEAFF.

This clonotype has just a few counts. J is TRBJ1-2 and V is TRBV19; D remains ambiguous. This CDR3 comprises 16 residues. Trimming cost V 5 bases and J 0 bases, with 16 bases left between them. The germline gives CDR1 LNHDA, CDR2 SQIVND (reference sequence). The CDR3 DNA sequence: TGTGCCAGTAGTCCCGGGATTATTATGACTAACTATGGCTACACCTTC. Translated, it gives CASSPGIIMTNYGYTF.

This clonotype was observed at least ten times. This chain joins TRBV2 and TRBJ2-7; no clear D gene. The V end was cut by 6 bases, the J end by 2 bases, with 11 bases between. The V gene's germline CDR1 is SNHLY and CDR2 FYNNEI. There are 13 residues in the CDR3. CDR3 sequence (DNA): TGTGCCAGCAGGCAGCAGGTCGCCTACGAGCAGTACTTC. Protein sequence: CASRQQVAYEQYF.

This clonotype was seen a handful of times. The V gene is TRBV6-1, the J gene TRBJ1-3; 7 bases line up with TRBD1. V shed 5 bases and J 3 bases; nucleotides not matched to a gene: 7. This CDR3 comprises 15 residues. Germline V gene lookup returns CDR1 MNHNS and CDR2 SASEGT. The CDR3 DNA follows: TGTGCCAGCAGTCCCCTAGGGGGCAGTGGAAACACCATATATTTT. This codes for CASSPLGGSGNTIYF.

This clonotype occurred many times. The V gene is TRBV20-1, the J gene TRBJ1-5; D is perhaps TRBD1 (5 bases). The CDR3 is made up of 14 amino acids. Germline CDR1 DFQATT, CDR2 SNEGSKA (reference sequence). Trimming cost V 3 bases and J 6 bases, with 15 bases left between them. The CDR3 DNA sequence: TGCAGTGCTAGTGTGGGGGGAGGTGGTCAGCCCCAGCATTTT. This sequence encodes CSASVGGGGQPQHF.